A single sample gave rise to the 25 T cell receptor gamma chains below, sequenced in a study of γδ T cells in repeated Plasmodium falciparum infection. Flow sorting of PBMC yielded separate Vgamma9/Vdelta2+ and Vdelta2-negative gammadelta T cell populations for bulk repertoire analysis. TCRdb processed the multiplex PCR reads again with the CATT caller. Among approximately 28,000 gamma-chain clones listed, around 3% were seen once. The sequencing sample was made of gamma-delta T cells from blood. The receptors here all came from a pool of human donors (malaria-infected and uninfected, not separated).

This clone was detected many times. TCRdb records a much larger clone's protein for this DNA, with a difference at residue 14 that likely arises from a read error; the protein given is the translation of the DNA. CDR3 in amino acids: CALWKGQELGKKIMVF. CDR3 bases: TGTGCCTTGTGGAAAGGTCAAGAGTTGGGCAAAAAAATCATGGTATTT. J is TRGJP and V is TRGV9. CDR3 length: 16 residues. Germline CDR1 is GITISATS and CDR2 is ISYDGTV (reference sequence).

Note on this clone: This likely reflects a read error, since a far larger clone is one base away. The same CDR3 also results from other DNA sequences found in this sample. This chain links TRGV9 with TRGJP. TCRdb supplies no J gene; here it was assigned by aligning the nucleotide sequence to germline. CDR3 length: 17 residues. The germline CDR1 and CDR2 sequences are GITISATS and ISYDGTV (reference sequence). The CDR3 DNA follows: TGTGCCTTGTGGGAGGTGACTGGTGAGTTGGGAAAAAAAATCAAGGTATTT. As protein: CALWEVTGELGKKIKVF.

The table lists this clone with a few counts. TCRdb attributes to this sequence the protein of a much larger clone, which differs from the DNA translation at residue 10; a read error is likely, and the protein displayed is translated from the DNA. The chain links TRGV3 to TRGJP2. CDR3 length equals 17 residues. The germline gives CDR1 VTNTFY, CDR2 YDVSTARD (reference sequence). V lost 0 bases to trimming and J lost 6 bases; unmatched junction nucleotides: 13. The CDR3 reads CATWDRPSASRDWIKTF. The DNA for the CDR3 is TGTGCCACCTGGGACAGGCCGTCTGCTTCCCGTGATTGGATCAAGACGTTT.

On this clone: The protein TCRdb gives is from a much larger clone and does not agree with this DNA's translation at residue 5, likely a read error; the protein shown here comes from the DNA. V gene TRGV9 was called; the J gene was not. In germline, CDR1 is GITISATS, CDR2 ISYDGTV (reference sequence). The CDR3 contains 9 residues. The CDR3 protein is CALWGVRLF. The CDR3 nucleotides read TGTGCCTTGTGGGGGGTGAGGCTCTTT.

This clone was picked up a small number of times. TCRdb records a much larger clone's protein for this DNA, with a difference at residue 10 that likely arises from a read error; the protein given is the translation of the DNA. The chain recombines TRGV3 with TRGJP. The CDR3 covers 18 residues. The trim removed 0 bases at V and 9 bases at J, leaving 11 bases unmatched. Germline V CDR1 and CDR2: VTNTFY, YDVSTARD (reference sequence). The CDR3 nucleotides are TGTGCCACCTGGGACAGGCTGTTGGGAGGGTTGGGCAAAAAAATCAAGGTATTT. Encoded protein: CATWDRLLGGLGKKIKVF.

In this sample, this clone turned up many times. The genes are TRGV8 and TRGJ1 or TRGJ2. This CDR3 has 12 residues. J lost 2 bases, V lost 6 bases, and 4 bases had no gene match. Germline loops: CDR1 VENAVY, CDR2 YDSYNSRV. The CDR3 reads CATWIYYYKKLF. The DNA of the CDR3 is TGTGCCACCTGGATCTATTATTATAAGAAACTCTTT.

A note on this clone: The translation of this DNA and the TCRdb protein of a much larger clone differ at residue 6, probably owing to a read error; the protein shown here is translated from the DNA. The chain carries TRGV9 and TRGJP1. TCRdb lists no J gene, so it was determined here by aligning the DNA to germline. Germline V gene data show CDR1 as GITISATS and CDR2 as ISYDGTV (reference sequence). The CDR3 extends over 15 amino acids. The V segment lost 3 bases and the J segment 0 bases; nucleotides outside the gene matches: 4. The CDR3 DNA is TGTGCCTTGTGGGAGCTCCATACCACTGGTTGGTTCAAGATATTT. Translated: CALWELHTTGWFKIF.

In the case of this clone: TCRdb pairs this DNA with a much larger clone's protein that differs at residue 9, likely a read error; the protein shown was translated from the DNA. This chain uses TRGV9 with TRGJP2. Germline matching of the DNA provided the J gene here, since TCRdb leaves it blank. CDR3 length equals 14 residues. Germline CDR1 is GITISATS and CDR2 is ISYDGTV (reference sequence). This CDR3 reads CALWEYSSVWIKTF. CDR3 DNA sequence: TGTGCCTTGTGGGAGTATAGTAGTGTTTGGATCAAGACGTTT.

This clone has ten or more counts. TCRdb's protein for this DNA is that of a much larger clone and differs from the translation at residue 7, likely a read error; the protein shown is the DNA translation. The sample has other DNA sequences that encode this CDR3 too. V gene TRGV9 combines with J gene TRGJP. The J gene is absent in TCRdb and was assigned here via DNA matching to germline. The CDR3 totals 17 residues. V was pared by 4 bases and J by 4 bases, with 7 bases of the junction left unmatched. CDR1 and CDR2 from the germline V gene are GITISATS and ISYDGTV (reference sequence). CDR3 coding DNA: TGTGCCTTGTGGGAAGGAAACCAAGAGTTGGGCAAAAAAATCAAGGTATTT. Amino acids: CALWEGNQELGKKIKVF.

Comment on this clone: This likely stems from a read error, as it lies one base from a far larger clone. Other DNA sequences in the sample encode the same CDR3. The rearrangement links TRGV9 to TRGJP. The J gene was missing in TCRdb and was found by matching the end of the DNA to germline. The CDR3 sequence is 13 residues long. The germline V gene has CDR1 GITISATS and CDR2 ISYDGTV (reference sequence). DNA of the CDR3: TGTGCCTTGCAAGAGTTGGGCAAAAAGATCAAGGTATTT. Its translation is CALQELGKKIKVF.

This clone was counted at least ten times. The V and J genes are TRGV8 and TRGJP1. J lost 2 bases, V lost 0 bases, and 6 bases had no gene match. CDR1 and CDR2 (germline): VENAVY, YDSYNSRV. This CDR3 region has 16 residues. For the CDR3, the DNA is TGTGCCACCTGGGATAGGAGCGGGACCACTGGTTGGTTCAAGATATTT. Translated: CATWDRSGTTGWFKIF.

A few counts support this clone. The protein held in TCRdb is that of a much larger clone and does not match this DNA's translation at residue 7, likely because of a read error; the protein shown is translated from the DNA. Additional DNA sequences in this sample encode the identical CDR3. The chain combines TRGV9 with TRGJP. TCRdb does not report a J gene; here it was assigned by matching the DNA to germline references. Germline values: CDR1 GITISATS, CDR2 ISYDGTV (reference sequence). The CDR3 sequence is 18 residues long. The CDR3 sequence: CALWEPGDPELGKKIKVF. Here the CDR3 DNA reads TGCGCCTTGTGGGAGCCCGGGGACCCGGAGTTGGGCAAAAAAATCAAGGTATTT.

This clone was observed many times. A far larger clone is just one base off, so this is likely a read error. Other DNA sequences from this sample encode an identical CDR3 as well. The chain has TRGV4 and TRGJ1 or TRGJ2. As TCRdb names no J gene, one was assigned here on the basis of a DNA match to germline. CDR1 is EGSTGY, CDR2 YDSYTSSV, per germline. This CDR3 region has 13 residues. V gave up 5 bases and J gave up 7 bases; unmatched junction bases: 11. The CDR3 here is CATWGPPKYKKLF. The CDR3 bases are TGTGCCACCTGGGGCCCTCCTAAGTATAAGAAACTCTTT.

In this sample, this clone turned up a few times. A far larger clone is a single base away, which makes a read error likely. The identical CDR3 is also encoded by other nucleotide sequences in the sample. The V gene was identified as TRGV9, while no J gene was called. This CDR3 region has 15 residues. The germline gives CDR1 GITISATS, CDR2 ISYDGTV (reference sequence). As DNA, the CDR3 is TGTGCCTTGTGGGAGGTGTGGACCACTGGTTGGTTTAAGATATTT. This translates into CALWEVWTTGWFKIF.

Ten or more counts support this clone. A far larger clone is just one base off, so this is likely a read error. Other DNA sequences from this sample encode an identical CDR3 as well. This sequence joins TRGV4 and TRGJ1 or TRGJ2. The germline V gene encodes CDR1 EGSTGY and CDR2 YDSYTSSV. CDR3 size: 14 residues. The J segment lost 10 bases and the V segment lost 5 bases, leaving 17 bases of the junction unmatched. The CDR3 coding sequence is TGTGCCACCTGGGCCCCGGTCGGAGGCTACAAGAAACTCTTT. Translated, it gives CATWAPVGGYKKLF.

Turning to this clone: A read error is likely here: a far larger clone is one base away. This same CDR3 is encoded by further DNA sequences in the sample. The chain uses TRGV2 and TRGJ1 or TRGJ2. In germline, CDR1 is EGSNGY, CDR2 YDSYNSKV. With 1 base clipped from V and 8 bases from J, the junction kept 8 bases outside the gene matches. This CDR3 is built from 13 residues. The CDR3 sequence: CATWDGKGDKKLF. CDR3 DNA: TGTGCCACCTGGGACGGAAAGGGCGATAAGAAACTCTTT.

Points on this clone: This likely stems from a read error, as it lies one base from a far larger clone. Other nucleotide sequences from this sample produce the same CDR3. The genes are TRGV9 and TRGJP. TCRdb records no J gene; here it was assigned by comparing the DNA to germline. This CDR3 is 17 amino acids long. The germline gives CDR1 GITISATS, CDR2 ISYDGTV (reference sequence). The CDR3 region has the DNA TGTGCCTTGTGGGAGACCACCCCAGAGTTAGGCAAAAAAATCAAGGTATTT. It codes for CALWETTPELGKKIKVF.

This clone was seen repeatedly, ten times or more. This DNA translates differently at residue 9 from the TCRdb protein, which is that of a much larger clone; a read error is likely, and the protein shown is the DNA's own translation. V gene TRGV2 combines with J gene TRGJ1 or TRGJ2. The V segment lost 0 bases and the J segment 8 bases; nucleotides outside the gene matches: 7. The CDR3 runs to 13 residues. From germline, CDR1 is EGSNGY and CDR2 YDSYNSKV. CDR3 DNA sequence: TGTGCCACCTGGGACGGGCGATATAATAAGAAACTCTTT. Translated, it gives CATWDGRYNKKLF.

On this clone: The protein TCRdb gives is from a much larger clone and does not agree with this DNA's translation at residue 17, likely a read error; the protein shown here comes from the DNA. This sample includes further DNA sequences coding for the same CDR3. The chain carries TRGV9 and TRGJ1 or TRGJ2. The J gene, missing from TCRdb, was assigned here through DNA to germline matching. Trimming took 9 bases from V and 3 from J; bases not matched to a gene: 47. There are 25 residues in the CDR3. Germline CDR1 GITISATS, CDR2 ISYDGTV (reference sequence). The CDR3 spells CALDSLRGLLPCNKFEYGAYYKKLF. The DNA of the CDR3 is TGTGCCTTGGATTCTTTGCGGGGCTTGTTACCTTGTAATAAGTTTGAATATGGTGCTTATTATAAGAAACTCTTT.

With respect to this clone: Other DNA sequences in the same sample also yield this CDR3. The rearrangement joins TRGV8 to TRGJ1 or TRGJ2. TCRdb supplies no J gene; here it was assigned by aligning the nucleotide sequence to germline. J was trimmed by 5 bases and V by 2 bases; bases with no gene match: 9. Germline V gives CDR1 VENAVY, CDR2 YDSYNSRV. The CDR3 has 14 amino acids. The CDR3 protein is CATWDNRGDYKKLF. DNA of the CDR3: TGTGCCACCTGGGATAATAGGGGAGATTATAAGAAACTCTTT.

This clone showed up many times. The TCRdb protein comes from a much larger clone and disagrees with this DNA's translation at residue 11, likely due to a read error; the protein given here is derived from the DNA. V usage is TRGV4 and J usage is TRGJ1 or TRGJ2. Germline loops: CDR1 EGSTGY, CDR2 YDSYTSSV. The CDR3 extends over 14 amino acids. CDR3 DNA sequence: TGTGCCACCTGGGATGGGCGAGTCGATTATAGGAAACTCTTT. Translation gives CATWDGRVDYRKLF.

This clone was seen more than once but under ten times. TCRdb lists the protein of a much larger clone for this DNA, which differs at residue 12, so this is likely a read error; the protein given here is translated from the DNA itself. This chain's CDR3 is CATWGRSGKLDCDWIKTF. The CDR3 bases are TGTGCCACCTGGGGCAGGTCCGGGAAGTTGGATTGTGATTGGATCAAGACGTTT. The chain carries TRGV5P and TRGJP2. Because TCRdb records no J gene, it was assigned here through a match of the DNA to germline. TRGV5P is a pseudogene segment. CDR3 length: 18 residues.

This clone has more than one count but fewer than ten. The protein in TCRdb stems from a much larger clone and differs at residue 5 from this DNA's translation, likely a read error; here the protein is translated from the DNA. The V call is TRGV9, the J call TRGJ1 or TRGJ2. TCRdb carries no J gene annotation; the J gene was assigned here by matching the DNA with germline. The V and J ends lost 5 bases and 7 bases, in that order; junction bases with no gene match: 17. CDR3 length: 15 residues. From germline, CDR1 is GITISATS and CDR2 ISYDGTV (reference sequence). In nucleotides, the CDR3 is TGTGCCTTGTGGGTGGTACGCGGGGGTAGGTATAAGAAACTCTTT. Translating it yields CALWVVRGGRYKKLF.

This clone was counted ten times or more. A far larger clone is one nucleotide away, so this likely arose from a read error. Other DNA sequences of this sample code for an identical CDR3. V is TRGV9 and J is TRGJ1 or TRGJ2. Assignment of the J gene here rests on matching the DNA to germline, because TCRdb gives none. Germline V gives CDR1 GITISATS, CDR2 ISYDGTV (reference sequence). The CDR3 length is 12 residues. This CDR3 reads CALWEDYYKKLF. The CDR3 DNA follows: TGTGCCTTATGGGAGGACTATTATAAGAAACTCTTT.

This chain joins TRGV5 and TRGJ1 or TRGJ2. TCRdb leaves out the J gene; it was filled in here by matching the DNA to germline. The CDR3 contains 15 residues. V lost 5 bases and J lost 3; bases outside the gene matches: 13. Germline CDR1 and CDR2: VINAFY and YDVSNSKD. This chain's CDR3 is CATWALLPAYYKKLF. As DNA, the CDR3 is TGTGCCACCTGGGCCCTTTTACCGGCTTATTATAAGAAACTCTTT.